This record looks at one T cell receptor (beta chain) sequence and its context. This record belongs to a study of shared clonotypes between healthy human individuals. The split of CD4+ cells yielded CD45RA+ naive and CD45RA-negative memory subsets. Sequenced by immunoSEQ multiplex PCR; TCRdb stores in-frame clones only, minus some. Here the sample spans around 2.3 million clones, approximately 96% being singletons. Sequencing was performed on naive CD4+ T cells sorted from blood. The subset denotes: CD45RA+ positively selected. This sequence originates from a man younger than 35 in good health.

CDR3 coding DNA: TGTGCCAGCTCACCAATGGTAGACACCGGGGAGCTGTTTTTT. Translation gives CASSPMVDTGELFF. This chain links TRBV18 with TRBJ2-2; no clear D. The germline CDR1 and CDR2 sequences are KGHSH and LQKENI. This CDR3 contains 14 residues. V was trimmed by 2 bases and J by 3 bases, leaving 7 bases between them.